The next 5 T cell receptor beta chains were all read from a single sample in a study of regulatory T cells in long-lasting Graves disease. Noted time point: newly diagnosed GD, antithyroid drugs for less than 3 months. PBMC RNA was the source of the TCR library. Arm-PCR of CDR3 regions with iRepertoire HTBI primers generated TCR beta libraries. One entry per CDR3 protein results from TCRdb running MiXCR on the multiplex PCR reads. Found here are 400,000 to 500,000 distinct CDR3 sequences, about a sixth of them singletons; the top ten hold approximately 22%. These data also featured in a second study, about T cells in Graves' hyperthyroidism and ophthalmopathy.

The sequenced sample was peripheral blood mononuclear cells (PBMCs), obtained at new diagnosis, from a patient treated with antithyroid drugs. The receptors shown here come from a young woman with Graves disease.

This clonotype came up many times. The chain recombines TRBV3-1 with TRBJ1-2, with D maybe TRBD1 (6 bases). V lost 3 bases and J 8 bases, leaving 25 bases between the germline ends. Germline V CDR1 and CDR2: LGHDT, YNNKEL (reference sequence). The CDR3 has 17 amino acids. The CDR3 spells CASSHSSNRDKWSGYTF. CDR3 bases: TGTGCCAGCAGCCATTCGAGTAACAGGGATAAGTGGTCGGGCTACACCTTC.

The chain employs TRBV5-6 and TRBJ2-7; tentatively, D is TRBD2 (5 bases). Trimming pared 4 bases from V and 0 bases from J, leaving 11 bases between. Per the germline V gene, CDR1 is SGHDT and CDR2 is YYEEEE. The CDR3 has 14 amino acids. The CDR3 here is CASSGGWGSYEQYF. CDR3 DNA sequence: TGTGCCAGCAGCGGCGGGTGGGGCTCCTACGAGCAGTACTTC.

Note on this clonotype: A much larger clone lies a single base off, so this may be a read error. The chain combines TRBV7-9 with TRBJ2-7; D is perhaps TRBD1 or TRBD2 (6 bases each). This CDR3 contains 16 residues. Germline-derived CDR1 and CDR2 are SEHNR and FQNEAQ (reference sequence). CDR3 amino acids: CASSLAQIQGSGEHYF. DNA of the CDR3: TGTGCCAGCAGCTTAGCCCAGATACAGGGATCGGGGGAGCACTACTTC.

The rearrangement links TRBV7-8 to TRBJ1-5; D gene ambiguous. Deletions cut 1 base from V and 2 bases from J, with 18 bases between. This CDR3 contains 18 residues. The V gene's germline CDR1 is SGHVS and CDR2 FQNEAQ. The CDR3 here is CASSLVPLTWGGNQPQHF. The CDR3 nucleotides read TGTGCCAGCAGCTTAGTCCCGCTCACTTGGGGTGGCAATCAGCCCCAGCATTTT.

For the CDR3, the DNA is TGTGCCAGCAGACCGACAGGGACCTACAATGAGCAGTTCTTC. Its translation is CASRPTGTYNEQFF. The chain has TRBV6-2 or TRBV6-3 and TRBJ2-1; 7 nucleotides line up with TRBD1. The CDR3 contains 14 residues. The V segment lost 6 bases and the J segment 2 bases; nucleotides outside the gene matches: 4. Germline CDR1 reads MNHEY; CDR2 reads SVGEGT.